This TCR beta chain was profiled in a study of T cell responses to AZD1222 COVID-19 vaccine. Study conclusions and caveats: After the peak T cell response, and only then, were repertoires sampled.

Sequencing was performed with immunoSEQ multiplex PCR; in TCRdb, only in-frame clones are kept and a portion is missing. The sample lists some 180,000 clones, 80% to 95% seen once, with around 1.5% in the top ten. Regarding this clone: Its specificity is not known.

CDR3 length: 14 residues. V lost 6 bases to trimming and J lost 3 bases, with 11 bases between them. CDR1 and CDR2 from the germline V gene are MNHEY and SMNVEV (reference sequence). The receptor was derived from an adult in good health. Source: peripheral blood, taken on day 0 of AZD1222 vaccination. The rearrangement links TRBV27 to TRBJ2-2; D call uncertain. This CDR3 is CASRADLYTGELFF. The CDR3 nucleotides read TGTGCCAGCAGGGCTGATCTTTACACCGGGGAGCTGTTTTTT.